The clone carrying this T cell receptor beta chain was seen many times. Antigen specificity is unknown. This entry belongs to a study of early T cells in non-severe SARS-CoV-2 infection. Study-wide context: Sequenced material consisted of bulk RNA (from unsorted whole blood), and chains were unpaired. General study points: VDJdb matching favored anti-spike CD8 responses, missing private and CD4 specificities.

Each CDR3 protein is one row after TCRdb ran MiXCR on the 5' RACE reads. The data hold 85,000 to 95,000 distinct CDR3 sequences, with roughly 17% observed a single time. The sample in question was whole blood, obtained at baseline. The TCR originated in an adult who was a healthcare worker with PCR-confirmed SARS-CoV-2 infection or an uninfected control (not recorded which).

The CDR3 reads CASSEALRERQFGYTF. CDR3 coding DNA: TGTGCCAGCAGTGAAGCGCTTCGGGAACGCCAATTTGGCTACACCTTC. The gene calls are TRBV2 and TRBJ1-2; no clear D. This CDR3 contains 16 residues. Trimming stripped 0 bases from V and 7 bases from J, with 18 bases between. Per germline, CDR1 SNHLY and CDR2 FYNNEI.